The entry below describes one TCR beta chain. Its cognate antigen is unknown. The sample is drawn from a study of cytomegalovirus exposure and HLA in healthy donors. The protocol was immunoSEQ multiplex PCR, while the TCRdb copy is restricted to in-frame clones and leaves out a portion. The profile shows approximately 150,000 clones, roughly 84% of them singletons. Findings and limits, study-wide: Under in vitro conditions, a few CMV-associated chains were confirmed as specific for CMV antigens.

This CDR3 has 17 amino acids. The V and J ends lost 1 base and 2 bases, in that order; junction bases with no gene match: 10. Per the germline V gene, CDR1 is MGHRA and CDR2 is YSYEKL. The specimen sequenced was PBMCs. The receptor was derived from a man under 40 in good health and CMV-seropositive. The chain carries TRBV4-1 and TRBJ2-7; 8 bases map to TRBD1. The CDR3 sequence is CASSQAPRTGNPYEQYF. CDR3 DNA sequence: TGCGCCAGCAGCCAAGCCCCCCGGACAGGGAATCCCTACGAGCAGTACTTC.